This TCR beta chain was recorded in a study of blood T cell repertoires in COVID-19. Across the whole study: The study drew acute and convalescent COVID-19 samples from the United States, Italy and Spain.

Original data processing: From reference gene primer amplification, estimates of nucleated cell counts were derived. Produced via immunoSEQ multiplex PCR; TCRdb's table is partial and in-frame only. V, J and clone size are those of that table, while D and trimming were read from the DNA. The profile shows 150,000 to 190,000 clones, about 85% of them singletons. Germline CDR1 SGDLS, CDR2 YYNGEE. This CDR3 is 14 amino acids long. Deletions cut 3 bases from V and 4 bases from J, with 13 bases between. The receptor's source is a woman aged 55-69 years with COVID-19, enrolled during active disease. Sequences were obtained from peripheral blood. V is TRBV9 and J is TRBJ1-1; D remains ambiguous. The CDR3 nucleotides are TGTGCCAGCAGCGGGGTCGGCGGTTTCACTGAAGCTTTCTTT. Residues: CASSGVGGFTEAFF.